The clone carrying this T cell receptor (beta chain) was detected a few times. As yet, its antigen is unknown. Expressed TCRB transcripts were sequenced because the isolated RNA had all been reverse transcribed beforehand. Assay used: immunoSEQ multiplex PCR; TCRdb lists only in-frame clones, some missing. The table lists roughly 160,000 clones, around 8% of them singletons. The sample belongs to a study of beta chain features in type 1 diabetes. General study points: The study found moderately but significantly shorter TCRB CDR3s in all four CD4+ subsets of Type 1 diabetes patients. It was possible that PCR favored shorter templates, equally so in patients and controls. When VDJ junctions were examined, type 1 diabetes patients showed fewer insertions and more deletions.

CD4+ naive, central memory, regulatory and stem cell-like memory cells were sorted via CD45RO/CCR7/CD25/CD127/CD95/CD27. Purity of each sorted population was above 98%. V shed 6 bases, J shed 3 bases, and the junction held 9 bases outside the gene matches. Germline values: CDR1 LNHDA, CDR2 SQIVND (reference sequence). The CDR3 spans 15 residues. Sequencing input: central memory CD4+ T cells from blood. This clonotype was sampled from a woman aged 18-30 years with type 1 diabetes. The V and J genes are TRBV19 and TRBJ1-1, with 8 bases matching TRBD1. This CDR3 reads CASRRQQGGDTEAFF. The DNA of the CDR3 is TGTGCCAGTAGGCGACAACAGGGGGGGGACACTGAAGCTTTCTTT.